The sequence of this T cell receptor (beta chain) was determined in a study of CD8 T cells in ankylosing spondylitis. Study-wide results and caveats: Under 10 highly homologous variants formed a TCR beta motif that appeared characteristic of ankylosing spondylitis blood. The study looked at matched synovial fluid samples from ankylosing spondylitis patients. Disease-linked clones were reported to be significantly enriched there. CD8+ cells made up the disease-linked clones, which were relatively rare in peripheral blood. Certain motif variants had earlier been reported in reactive arthritis synovial fluid and blood.

By quantitative 5'-RACE with molecular barcodes, the TCR beta libraries were made. TCRdb re-called the 5' RACE reads with MiXCR, one entry per CDR3 protein. The sample shows under 850,000 distinct CDR3 sequences, around a fifth of them seen only once. The germline gives CDR1 GTSNPN, CDR2 SVGIG (reference sequence). CDR3 length: 14 residues. Unmatched junction bases numbered 3, after V lost 0 bases and J lost 1 base. This clonotype was seen more than once but under ten times. Its antigen is not identified. The clonotype originates from a male donor with ankylosing spondylitis. The sequencing input was blood, either unsorted or a sorted T cell fraction (not recorded which). The V and J genes are TRBV30 and TRBJ2-7; 7 bases match TRBD2. CDR3: CAWSVGGSSYEQYF. The CDR3 nucleotides are TGTGCCTGGAGTGTGGGCGGGAGTTCCTACGAGCAGTACTTC.